This entry lists 8 T cell receptor beta chains sequenced from one sample in a study of breast tumors, draining lymph nodes, adjacent tissues. A single record per CDR3 protein comes from TCRdb applying MiXCR to the multiplex PCR reads. The table records over 100,000 distinct CDR3 sequences, 20% to 25% of them present only once. Axillary draining lymph nodes of breast cancer patients supplied the node samples. The sample comprised axillary lymph node tissue. These receptors originate from a female donor with breast cancer. Some clones in this sample may be carry-over from other donors' samples.

This clonotype showed up many times. DNA of the CDR3: TGTGCCAGCAGCTTGGGCAGCGGAAGCTCCTACAATGAGCAGTTCTTC. Protein sequence: CASSLGSGSSYNEQFF. The chain employs TRBV5-4 and TRBJ2-1, with a possible D match to TRBD2 (5 bases). The CDR3 spans 16 residues. V dropped 0 bases and J dropped 0 bases, with 10 bases sitting between them. Per the germline V gene, CDR1 is SGHNT and CDR2 is YYREEE (reference sequence).

V and J are TRBV13 and TRBJ1-1; D unresolved. Between the trimmed V and J ends, which lost 3 bases and 5 bases, there was a span of 10 bases. This CDR3 is 13 amino acids long. The V gene's germline CDR1 is PRHDT and CDR2 FYEKMQ (reference sequence). Here the CDR3 DNA reads TGTGCCAGCAGCTTGGACGGGGAAACTGAAGCTTTCTTT. Translating it yields CASSLDGETEAFF. Full variable domain (rest looked up from reference TRBV13 and TRBJ1-1): AAGVIQSPRHLIKEKRETATLKCYPIPRHDTVYWYQQGPGQDPQFLISFYEKMQSDKGSIPDRFSAQQFSDYHSELNMSSLELGDSALYFCASSLDGETEAFFGQGTRLTVV.

This clonotype was counted between two and nine times. One end of the junction varies from germline; a read error may be responsible. The chain recombines TRBV7-9 with TRBJ2-3; D is possibly TRBD2 (5 bases). This CDR3 has 18 residues. Germline CDR1 and CDR2: SEHNR and FQNEAQ (reference sequence). The CDR3 here is CASSLERASPDRTDMQYF. CDR3 sequence (DNA): TGTGCCAGCAGCTTAGAGCGTGCTAGCCCCGACCGAACAGATATGCAGTATTTT.

This clonotype was seen repeatedly, ten times or more. The J gene is TRBJ2-7, the V gene TRBV2; 8 bases align to TRBD2. The V segment lost 3 bases and the J segment 3 bases; nucleotides outside the gene matches: 4. Germline values: CDR1 SNHLY, CDR2 FYNNEI. The CDR3 length is 14 residues. Here the CDR3 DNA reads TGTGCCAGCAGTGAGACGGGGGGGTACTACGAGCAGTACTTC. Protein: CASSETGGYYEQYF.

Remarks on this clonotype: Being one base from a much bigger clone, this may be a read error. Given the absence of the conserved phenylalanine or tryptophan at the CDR3 end, a read error is likely. J is TRBJ2-1 and V is TRBV5-4, with 12 bases matching TRBD2. The CDR3 is made up of 15 amino acids. CDR1 and CDR2 from the germline V gene are SGHNT and YYREEE (reference sequence). V lost 4 bases to trimming and J lost 5 bases; unmatched junction nucleotides: 4. The CDR3 protein is CASSDTSGRNNEQFL. The CDR3 coding sequence is TGTGCCAGCAGCGATACTAGCGGGAGGAACAATGAGCAGTTCCTC.

This clonotype has at least ten counts. The J gene is TRBJ1-4, the V gene TRBV19, with 7 nucleotides matching TRBD1. This CDR3 comprises 15 residues. Trimming at V came to 4 bases and at J to 0 bases, leaving 2 bases not matched to a gene. Germline V CDR1 and CDR2: LNHDA, SQIVND (reference sequence). The CDR3 reads CASSTGTATNEKLFF. CDR3 nucleotide sequence: TGTGCCAGTAGTACTGGGACAGCAACTAATGAAAAACTGTTTTTT.

This clonotype was observed at least ten times. The CDR3 sequence is CASSQDPSGRGIEQFF. The CDR3 region has the DNA TGTGCCAGCAGCCAAGATCCCAGCGGGAGAGGGATTGAGCAGTTCTTC. This chain connects TRBV4-2 to TRBJ2-1; 8 bases match TRBD2. The V gene's germline CDR1 is LGHNA and CDR2 YNFKEQ. This CDR3 comprises 16 residues. Trimming at V came to 0 bases and at J to 9 bases, leaving 10 bases not matched to a gene.

The chain joins TRBV7-3 to TRBJ2-2; 7 bases line up with TRBD2. J was trimmed by 8 bases and V by 2 bases; bases with no gene match: 2. Per germline, CDR1 SGHTA and CDR2 FQGTGA. The CDR3 contains 13 residues. CDR3 sequence (DNA): TGTGCCAGCAGCTTACGAGCGGGAGGGGAGCTGTTTTTT. Its protein is CASSLRAGGELFF.